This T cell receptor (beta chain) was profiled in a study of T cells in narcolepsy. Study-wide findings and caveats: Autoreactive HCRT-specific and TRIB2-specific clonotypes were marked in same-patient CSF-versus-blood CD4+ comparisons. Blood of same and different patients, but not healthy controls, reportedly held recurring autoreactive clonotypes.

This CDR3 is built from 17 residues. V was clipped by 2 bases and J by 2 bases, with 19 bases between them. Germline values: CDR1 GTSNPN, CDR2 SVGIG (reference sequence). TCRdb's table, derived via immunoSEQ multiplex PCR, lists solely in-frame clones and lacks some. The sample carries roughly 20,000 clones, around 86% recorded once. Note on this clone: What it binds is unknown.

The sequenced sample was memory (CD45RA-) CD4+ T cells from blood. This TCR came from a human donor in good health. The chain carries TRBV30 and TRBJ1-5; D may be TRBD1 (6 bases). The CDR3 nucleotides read TGTGCCTGGAGTCGCGAGGGGGGGCAGACGGGCAATCAGCCCCAGCATTTT. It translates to CAWSREGGQTGNQPQHF.